This T cell receptor beta chain was identified in a study of OX40 agonist ivuxolimab in advanced cancers. Trimming stripped 6 bases from V and 2 bases from J, with 10 bases between. Germline-derived CDR1 and CDR2 are SNHLY and FYNNEI. The CDR3 runs 13 residues. Clones were sequenced by immunoSEQ multiplex PCR, and TCRdb holds only the in-frame ones, with some missing. Altogether about 74,000 clones are present, roughly 90% being singletons, with the ten largest covering roughly 0.98%. The chain employs TRBV2 and TRBJ1-1, with unresolved D. Specimen: CD4+ or CD8+ T cells sorted from blood, collected in a trial of the OX40 agonist ivuxolimab. The sequence was collected from an adult with an advanced solid tumor such as melanoma, head and neck, liver or kidney cancer. CDR3 sequence (DNA): TGTGCCAGCAGATTTCAGTTAAACACTGAAGCTTTCTTT. It specifies CASRFQLNTEAFF.